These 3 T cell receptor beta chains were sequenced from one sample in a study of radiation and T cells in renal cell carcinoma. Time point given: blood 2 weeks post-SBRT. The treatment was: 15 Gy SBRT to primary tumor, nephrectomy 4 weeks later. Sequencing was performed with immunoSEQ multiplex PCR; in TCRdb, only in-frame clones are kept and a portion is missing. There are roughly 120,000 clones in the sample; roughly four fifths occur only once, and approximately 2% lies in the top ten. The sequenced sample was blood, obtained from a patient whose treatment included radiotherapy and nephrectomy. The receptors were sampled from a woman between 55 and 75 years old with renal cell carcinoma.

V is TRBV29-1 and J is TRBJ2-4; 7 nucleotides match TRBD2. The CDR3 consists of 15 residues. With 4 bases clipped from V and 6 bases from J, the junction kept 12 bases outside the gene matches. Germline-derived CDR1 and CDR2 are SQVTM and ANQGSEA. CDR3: CSVGGGGLPLNIQYF. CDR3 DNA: TGCAGCGTTGGGGGCGGGGGACTACCGTTAAACATTCAGTACTTC.

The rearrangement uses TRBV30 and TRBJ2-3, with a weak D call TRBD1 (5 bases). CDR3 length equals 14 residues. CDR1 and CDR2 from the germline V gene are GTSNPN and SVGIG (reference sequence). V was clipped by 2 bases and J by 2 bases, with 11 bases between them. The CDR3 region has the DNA TGTGCCTGGAGTTTGCAGGGCCTCACAGATACGCAGTATTTT. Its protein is CAWSLQGLTDTQYF.

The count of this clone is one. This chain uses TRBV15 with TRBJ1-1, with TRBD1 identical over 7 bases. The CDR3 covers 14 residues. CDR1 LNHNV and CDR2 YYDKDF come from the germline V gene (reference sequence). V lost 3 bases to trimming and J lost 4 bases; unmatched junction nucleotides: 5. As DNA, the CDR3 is TGTGCCACCAGCAGGGACAGGTCAACCACTGAAGCTTTCTTT. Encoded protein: CATSRDRSTTEAFF.